This T cell receptor (beta chain) was sequenced during a study of regulatory T cells in long-lasting Graves disease. General study points: TRBV28, TRBJ1-2 and TRBJ2-5 were favored in persistent disease.

Sample time point: newly diagnosed GD, antithyroid drugs for less than 3 months. Isolated PBMC RNA provided the starting material for the TCR library. Arm-PCR of CDR3 regions and iRepertoire HTBI primers were the basis on which TCR beta libraries were built. TCRdb processed the multiplex PCR reads anew with MiXCR; each CDR3 protein has one entry. The sample includes under 300,000 distinct CDR3 sequences, roughly 18% of them seen just once. Germline loops: CDR1 DFQATT, CDR2 SNEGSKA (reference sequence). V lost 4 bases and J lost 4, with 12 bases in between. The CDR3 spans 13 residues. This clonotype was recorded many times. The antigen is unknown. The data also belong to a second study, concerning T cells in Graves' hyperthyroidism and ophthalmopathy. That paper adds: Exclusions: uncontrolled infection, other autoimmune disease, pregnancy, lactation. First-round RT-PCR targeting the TCR CDR3 was performed with the HTBI primer set. A 13 V-J signature model discriminated ophthalmopathy versus stable hyperthyroidism.

This TCR came from a woman aged 30 to 39 with Graves disease. The specimen was peripheral blood mononuclear cells (PBMCs), collected at new diagnosis, from a patient treated with antithyroid drugs. The chain recombines TRBV20-1 with TRBJ2-3; possibly TRBD1 for D (6 bases). CDR3 loop: CSATTQGSDTQYF. DNA of the CDR3: TGCAGTGCTACGACCCAGGGGTCAGATACGCAGTATTTT.